These T cell receptor beta chains were read from a single sample in a study of cytomegalovirus exposure and HLA in healthy donors. Assay used: immunoSEQ multiplex PCR; TCRdb lists only in-frame clones, some missing. The sample gives around 140,000 clones, around four fifths of which show up once; about 1.5% is in the top ten. The sequenced material came from PBMCs. Receptor source: a man aged 35 to 55 in good health and CMV-seronegative. Both conserved end residues are part of each CDR3. The D gene is left open where the match is weak. Size tells how often a clone was seen (once, few, many) or the class of an expanded clone, and some rows leave it out.

J gene: TRBJ2-2; V gene: TRBV6-6; clone size: NA; D gene: TRBD1; CDR3 protein: CASSYRTGNTGELFF; CDR3 DNA: TGTGCCAGCAGTTACAGGACAGGGAACACCGGGGAGCTGTTTTTT
J gene: TRBJ2-7; V gene: TRBV2; clone size: NA; D gene: TRBD1; CDR3 protein: CAAIPGQGYEQYF; CDR3 DNA: TGTGCCGCAATCCCGGGACAGGGCTACGAGCAGTACTTC
J gene: TRBJ2-2; V gene: TRBV5-1; clone size: NA; D gene: TRBD1; CDR3 protein: CASSLGQGSTGELFF; CDR3 DNA: TGCGCCAGCAGCTTAGGACAGGGTAGCACCGGGGAGCTGTTTTTT
J gene: TRBJ2-7; V gene: TRBV5-1; clone size: NA; D gene: TRBD2; CDR3 protein: CASTLMAGRGSSYEQYF; CDR3 DNA: TGCGCCAGCACCCTCATGGCCGGGCGGGGGAGCTCCTACGAGCAGTACTTC
J gene: TRBJ2-1; V gene: TRBV7-9; clone size: NA; D gene: TRBD2; CDR3 protein: CASSLTSGYYNEQFF; CDR3 DNA: TGTGCCAGCAGCTTGACTAGCGGATACTACAATGAGCAGTTCTTC
J gene: TRBJ2-7; V gene: TRBV13; clone size: NA; D gene: TRBD1; CDR3 protein: CASSLPGQGHPYEQYF; CDR3 DNA: TGTGCCAGCAGCCTACCTGGACAGGGCCATCCCTACGAGCAGTACTTC
J gene: TRBJ1-1; V gene: TRBV29-1; clone size: NA; D gene: NA; CDR3 protein: CSVEDELNTEAFF; CDR3 DNA: TGCAGCGTTGAAGATGAGTTGAACACTGAAGCTTTCTTT
J gene: TRBJ2-3; V gene: TRBV7-9; clone size: NA; D gene: TRBD2; CDR3 protein: CASSLGAGGDTDTQYF; CDR3 DNA: TGTGCCAGCAGCTTAGGAGCGGGGGGAGACACAGATACGCAGTATTTT
J gene: TRBJ1-2; V gene: TRBV6-6; clone size: few; D gene: NA; CDR3 protein: CASSYLGQGWGYTF; CDR3 DNA: TGTGCCAGCAGTTACCTTGGGCAGGGTTGGGGCTACACCTTC
J gene: TRBJ2-3; V gene: TRBV7-2; clone size: NA; D gene: TRBD2; CDR3 protein: CASSLDPGGPVDTQYF; CDR3 DNA: TGTGCCAGCAGCTTAGATCCGGGGGGGCCCGTGGATACGCAGTATTTT
J gene: TRBJ2-7; V gene: TRBV10-3; clone size: NA; D gene: NA; CDR3 protein: CAISRTQGGYEQYF; CDR3 DNA: TGTGCCATCAGTAGGACACAGGGGGGGTACGAGCAGTACTTC
J gene: TRBJ2-3; V gene: TRBV7-9; clone size: NA; D gene: TRBD2; CDR3 protein: CASSRDWGGEGTDTQYF; CDR3 DNA: TGTGCCAGCAGCCGGGATTGGGGAGGGGAGGGCACAGATACGCAGTATTTT
J gene: TRBJ2-5; V gene: TRBV5-1; clone size: once; D gene: NA; CDR3 protein: CASRGSGETQYF; CDR3 DNA: TGCGCCAGCAGGGGCAGTGGGGAGACCCAGTACTTC
J gene: TRBJ1-1; V gene: TRBV7-8; clone size: NA; D gene: NA; CDR3 protein: CASSHRPSTALDLYTEAFF; CDR3 DNA: TGTGCCAGCAGCCACCGACCTTCAACCGCCTTAGACTTGTACACTGAAGCTTTCTTT
J gene: TRBJ2-7; V gene: TRBV10-3; clone size: NA; D gene: TRBD1; CDR3 protein: CAITPGGSSYEQYF; CDR3 DNA: TGTGCCATCACTCCAGGGGGAAGCTCCTACGAGCAGTACTTC
J gene: TRBJ1-1; V gene: TRBV29-1; clone size: NA; D gene: NA; CDR3 protein: CSVILTSGTEAFF; CDR3 DNA: TGCAGCGTTATACTTACCAGCGGTACTGAAGCTTTCTTT
J gene: TRBJ2-1; V gene: TRBV19; clone size: NA; D gene: NA; CDR3 protein: CASSILGEVHYNEQFF; CDR3 DNA: TGTGCCAGTAGTATCCTCGGTGAAGTTCACTACAATGAGCAGTTCTTC
J gene: TRBJ2-7; V gene: TRBV6-1; clone size: NA; D gene: NA; CDR3 protein: CANSLAGTYEQYF; CDR3 DNA: TGTGCCAACTCCCTAGCCGGAACCTACGAGCAGTACTTC
J gene: TRBJ2-1; V gene: TRBV7-9; clone size: NA; D gene: TRBD2; CDR3 protein: CASSLGSGADNEQFF; CDR3 DNA: TGTGCCAGCAGCTTAGGTAGCGGGGCTGACAATGAGCAGTTCTTC